Following are 5 T cell receptor beta chains from one sample sequenced in a study of identical twins. Each CDR3 protein is one row after TCRdb ran MiXCR on the 5' RACE reads. The sample records around 690,000 distinct CDR3 sequences, 21% being singletons. These data were also filed under a second study, of T cells expressing NK-cell markers.

Sequencing was done on a sample of PBMCs. Every receptor here comes from a woman younger than 30 in good health.

Only a few counts were recorded for this clonotype. The chain carries TRBV29-1 and TRBJ2-3, with D possibly matching TRBD2 (6 bases). V was trimmed by 6 bases and J by 6 bases, leaving 28 bases between them. Germline V lookup: CDR1 SQVTM, CDR2 ANQGSEA. The CDR3 contains 17 residues. DNA of the CDR3: TGCAGCGTGGCCGGGGCCAGGGCAATACGGGAGAGGGATACGCAGTATTTT. Translation gives CSVAGARAIRERDTQYF.

This clonotype has only a few counts. The chain joins TRBV10-3 to TRBJ2-3; 7 nucleotides line up with TRBD2. The CDR3 runs to 14 residues. The germline V gene encodes CDR1 ENHRY and CDR2 SYGVKD. V dropped 5 bases and J dropped 3; count of bases not matched to a gene: 5. CDR3 sequence reads: CAISTGAGTDTQYF. CDR3 bases: TGTGCCATCAGTACTGGAGCGGGGACAGATACGCAGTATTTT.

This clonotype was observed many times. The chain employs TRBV28 and TRBJ1-1, with D possibly being TRBD1 (6 bases). This CDR3 contains 14 residues. V was shortened by 7 bases and J by 4 bases, with 16 bases between the two germline ends. Germline V lookup: CDR1 MDHEN, CDR2 SYDVKM. The CDR3 DNA sequence: TGTGCCAGCACCAATAGGGGGTTACGCACTGAAGCTTTCTTT. As protein: CASTNRGLRTEAFF.

The chain recombines TRBV12-3 or TRBV12-4 with TRBJ2-7, with 12 bases identical to TRBD2. The ends lost 5 bases at V and 4 bases at J; junction bases unmatched: 6. The CDR3 contains 15 residues. In DNA, the CDR3 is TGTGCCAGCAGTCGTCGACTAGCGGGAGATTACGAGCAGTACTTC. This gives the protein CASSRRLAGDYEQYF.

This clonotype has more than one count but fewer than ten. J is TRBJ2-3 and V is TRBV29-1, with 8 bases identical to TRBD2. Per germline, CDR1 SQVTM and CDR2 ANQGSEA. CDR3 length: 14 amino acids. The trim removed 1 base at V and 6 bases at J, leaving 6 bases unmatched. The DNA for the CDR3 is TGCAGCGTTGAAGGGAGGAGCGGGAGTGATACGCAGTATTTT. Translating gives CSVEGRSGSDTQYF.